This T cell receptor beta chain was documented in a study of cytomegalovirus exposure and HLA in healthy donors. Findings of the study overall: For most subjects, TCR beta sequences were reported to predict HLA-A and HLA-B alleles with accuracy. The productive fraction for most TCR beta V segments was about 87% or about 30% in an earlier analysis.

Samples came from healthy bone marrow donors. Donors had nominal health at sampling but likely had unrecorded immune exposures. Use of 60 Vbeta and 13 Jbeta primers characterized the PCR. The repertoire was sequenced with immunoSEQ multiplex PCR; TCRdb's copy has only in-frame clones and lacks some. The sample lists around 120,000 clones, less than 85% seen once, with around 15% in the top ten. The CDR3 sequence is 14 residues long. Trimming removed 5 bases from V and 5 bases from J; junction bases left unmatched: 4. Germline CDR1 reads MNHNY; CDR2 reads SVGAGI (reference sequence). In regard to this clone: Its antigen is as yet unknown.

The sequence was obtained from a man aged 45-65 years in good health and CMV-seropositive. The source material was PBMCs. V is TRBV6-6 and J is TRBJ1-3; TRBD1 matches 9 bases. CDR3 nucleotide sequence: TGTGCCAGCAGTACAGGGGGCAGCAGAAACACCATATATTTT. The encoded protein is CASSTGGSRNTIYF.